These 32 T cell receptor beta chains share one sample of origin, sequenced in a study of blood T cell repertoires in COVID-19. Sequencing was performed with immunoSEQ multiplex PCR; in TCRdb, only in-frame clones are kept and a portion is missing. The table records some 44,000 clones, 80% to 95% of them present only once. Material: peripheral blood. Receptor source: a human donor in a cohort sampled during active COVID-19.

This chain joins TRBV2 and TRBJ2-7, with a possible D match to TRBD2 (5 bases). The ends were cut back, 7 bases at V and 3 bases at J, with 13 bases in the middle. Looked up from germline, CDR1 is SNHLY and CDR2 is FYNNEI. The CDR3 consists of 13 residues. CDR3 sequence (DNA): TGTGCCAGCACAAGGGTAGGGAGCTACGAGCAGTACTTC. As protein: CASTRVGSYEQYF.

This sequence joins TRBV11-2 and TRBJ2-5; D not resolved. Between the trimmed V and J ends, which lost 1 base and 7 bases, there was a span of 16 bases. CDR1 SGHAT and CDR2 FQNNGV come from the germline V gene. CDR3 length equals 15 residues. The CDR3 loop reads CASSLVRPSQTTQYF. As DNA, the CDR3 is TGTGCCAGCAGCTTAGTTCGGCCGTCACAGACGACCCAGTACTTC. The whole variable domain, filled in from reference TRBV11-2 and TRBJ2-5, reads EAGVAQSPRYKIIEKRQSVAFWCNPISGHATLYWYQQILGQGPKLLIQFQNNGVVDDSQLPKDRFSAERLKGVDSTLKIQPAKLEDSAVYLCASSLVRPSQTTQYFGPGTRLLVL.

The CDR3 here is CASSPLQGNEKLFF. CDR3 nucleotide sequence: TGCGCCAGCAGCCCTCTACAGGGGAATGAAAAACTGTTTTTT. This chain joins TRBV4-3 and TRBJ1-4; 7 nucleotides line up with TRBD1. V trimming: 4 bases; J trimming: 5 bases; junction bases outside the gene matches: 4. Germline CDR1 and CDR2: LGHNA and YSLEER. CDR3 length: 14 amino acids.

V gene TRBV7-2 combines with J gene TRBJ1-1; D is perhaps TRBD1 (6 bases). Trimming took 4 bases from V and 7 from J, leaving 19 bases between them. The germline gives CDR1 SGHTA, CDR2 FQGNSA. The CDR3 runs to 15 residues. For the CDR3, the DNA is TGTGCCAGCAGCTACTTAGGGGGAGCGGCGGGTGAAGCTTTCTTT. Translating it yields CASSYLGGAAGEAFF.

This clone was counted a few times. The rearrangement uses TRBV7-8 and TRBJ2-5, with 7 bases that match TRBD1. The CDR3 runs 15 residues. Germline CDR1 SGHVS, CDR2 FQNEAQ. Germline trimming cut 5 bases from V and 3 bases from J; bases unmatched to any gene: 9. This CDR3 reads CASSLTRQGEETQYF. CDR3 nucleotide sequence: TGTGCCAGCAGCCTGACCCGACAGGGAGAAGAGACCCAGTACTTC.

The DNA of the CDR3 is TGTGCCAGCAGCTCCGCCTACGAGCAGTACTTC. Its translation: CASSSAYEQYF. The rearrangement joins TRBV12-3 or TRBV12-4 to TRBJ2-7; D not resolved. Trimming removed 6 bases from V and 2 bases from J, with 5 bases in between. The CDR3 length is 11 residues.

The gene calls are TRBV2 and TRBJ1-1, with D perhaps matching TRBD1 (5 bases). Germline V gene data show CDR1 as SNHLY and CDR2 as FYNNEI. The CDR3 totals 13 residues. Trimming took 2 bases from V and 7 from J, leaving 11 bases between them. The CDR3 spells CASSEQGGGEAFF. CDR3 nucleotides: TGTGCCAGCAGTGAACAGGGAGGCGGTGAAGCTTTCTTT.

V gene TRBV5-1 combines with J gene TRBJ1-4, with TRBD1 as a possible D gene (5 bases). The CDR3 contains 15 residues. Germline V gene sequence: CDR1 SGHRS, CDR2 YFSETQ. Deletions cut 0 bases from V and 11 bases from J, with 17 bases between. The CDR3 nucleotides read TGCGCCAGCAGCTTGGAGGCCAGCGGGGCGCGGAAACTGTTTTTT. It specifies CASSLEASGARKLFF.

The chain recombines TRBV14 with TRBJ1-1; tentatively, D is TRBD1 (5 bases). Trimming pared 1 base from V and 4 bases from J, leaving 10 bases between. Germline CDR1 reads SGHDN; CDR2 reads FVKESK. This CDR3 has 14 amino acids. The CDR3 region is CASSQVPQGTEAFF. The CDR3 DNA follows: TGTGCCAGCAGCCAAGTCCCTCAGGGCACTGAAGCTTTCTTT.

In this sample, this clone turned up once. The genes are TRBV7-9 and TRBJ1-2; D not resolved. CDR3 length equals 15 residues. V shed 3 bases and J shed 3 bases, with 14 bases lying between them. Germline V CDR1 and CDR2: SEHNR, FQNEAQ (reference sequence). DNA for the CDR3: TGTGCCAGCAGCTTCGGAGGTGGCAGCGACTATGGCTACACCTTC. Protein sequence: CASSFGGGSDYGYTF.

This chain links TRBV7-9 with TRBJ2-3; D is uncertain. V lost 5 bases and J 5 bases, leaving 17 bases between the germline ends. CDR1 and CDR2 from the germline V gene are SEHNR and FQNEAQ (reference sequence). The CDR3 runs 15 residues. The CDR3 loop reads CASSPKVRLQDTQYF. The CDR3 nucleotides read TGTGCCAGCAGCCCAAAAGTGCGGCTTCAAGATACGCAGTATTTT.

The V and J genes are TRBV29-1 and TRBJ2-7, with D tentatively TRBD1 (7 bases). The CDR3 runs to 20 residues. Germline V gene lookup returns CDR1 SQVTM and CDR2 ANQGSEA. CDR3 nucleotides: TGCAGGACAAACGGGACAGTCCGCACTCGGGGTCCGCGGGGAGATTGCGAGCAGTACTTC. Amino acid sequence: CRTNGTVRTRGPRGDCEQYF.

The rearrangement joins TRBV6-5 to TRBJ2-5; D unresolved. CDR3 length equals 14 residues. Trimming took off 0 bases at V and 2 bases at J, with 7 bases between the two ends. Per the germline V gene, CDR1 is MNHEY and CDR2 is SVGAGI. The CDR3 DNA is TGTGCCAGCAGTTACTCTTACAGTCAAGAGACCCAGTACTTC. Its protein is CASSYSYSQETQYF.

This chain connects TRBV7-9 to TRBJ2-7; the match to TRBD1 covers 9 bases. J was trimmed by 6 bases and V by 5 bases; bases with no gene match: 8. CDR1 SEHNR and CDR2 FQNEAQ come from the germline V gene (reference sequence). CDR3 length equals 14 residues. The DNA of the CDR3 is TGTGCCAGCAGCCCCGGACAGGGGTCCCTCGAGCAGTACTTC. This translates into CASSPGQGSLEQYF.

J is TRBJ2-5 and V is TRBV9; D possibly corresponds to TRBD2 (6 bases). Germline V gene sequence: CDR1 SGDLS, CDR2 YYNGEE. This CDR3 comprises 13 residues. Trimming pared 1 base from V and 4 bases from J, leaving 8 bases between. The CDR3 sequence: CASSVNGGETQYF. CDR3 DNA: TGTGCCAGCAGCGTAAACGGGGGAGAGACCCAGTACTTC.

V and J are TRBV5-1 and TRBJ2-7; possible D gene TRBD1, 6 bases. Germline loops: CDR1 SGHRS, CDR2 YFSETQ. V was pared by 4 bases and J by 3 bases, with 11 bases between. The CDR3 covers 13 residues. CDR3 nucleotide sequence: TGCGCCAGCAGCCGGGACACCGACTACGAGCAGTACTTC. This codes for CASSRDTDYEQYF.

The CDR3 bases are TGTGCCAGCGGAGTGCAACTAGCTCGCAATGAGCAGTTCTTC. This encodes CASGVQLARNEQFF. The gene calls are TRBV2 and TRBJ2-1, with D maybe TRBD2 (6 bases). CDR3 length: 14 residues. The germline V gene has CDR1 SNHLY and CDR2 FYNNEI. V lost 8 bases to trimming and J lost 6 bases, with 17 bases between them.

The genes are TRBV3-1 (or the pseudogene TRBV3-2) and TRBJ2-7, with D maybe TRBD1 (6 bases). Germline-derived CDR1 and CDR2 are LGHDT and YNNKEL (reference sequence). Deletions cut 5 bases from V and 2 bases from J, with 10 bases between. The CDR3 has 13 residues. This CDR3 is CASSKGGAYEQYF. DNA of the CDR3: TGTGCCAGCAGCAAAGGGGGAGCCTACGAGCAGTACTTC.

The chain carries TRBV7-3 and TRBJ2-7; maybe TRBD1 (6 bases). Per germline, CDR1 SGHTA and CDR2 FQGTGA. The CDR3 runs to 13 residues. Deletions cut 9 bases from V and 0 bases from J, with 12 bases between. The CDR3 is CARYREPSYEQYF. The CDR3 bases are TGTGCCAGATACAGGGAACCCTCCTACGAGCAGTACTTC.

This clone occurred once. The chain carries TRBV7-2 and TRBJ2-1, with 7 positions matching TRBD1. J lost 2 bases, V lost 4 bases, and 5 bases had no gene match. CDR1 and CDR2 from the germline V gene are SGHTA and FQGNSA. The CDR3 runs 15 residues. The CDR3 DNA is TGTGCCAGCAGCTCCCAGACAGGGACCTACAATGAGCAGTTCTTC. This gives the protein CASSSQTGTYNEQFF.

The chain couples TRBV7-2 to TRBJ1-3; D unclear. V dropped 6 bases and J dropped 1 base, with 10 bases sitting between them. CDR1 and CDR2 (germline): SGHTA, FQGNSA. CDR3 size: 14 residues. CDR3 in DNA: TGTGCCAGCAGTGCAGGTATATCTGGAAACACCATATATTTT. Protein product: CASSAGISGNTIYF.

The chain has TRBV11-3 and TRBJ1-1; D might be TRBD1 (5 bases). CDR1 is SGHNT and CDR2 is YENEEA in the germline V gene. The CDR3 is 11 residues long. V lost 4 bases and J lost 7, with 7 bases in between. CDR3 sequence: CASSSGGEAFF. The CDR3 region has the DNA TGTGCCAGCAGCTCCGGGGGTGAAGCTTTCTTT. The full variable domain, with the rest looked up from reference TRBV11-3 and TRBJ1-1, is EAGVVQSPRYKIIEKKQPVAFWCNPISGHNTLYWYLQNLGQGPELLIRYENEEAVDDSQLPKDRFSAERLKGVDSTLKIQPAELGDSAVYLCASSSGGEAFFGQGTRLTVV.

The V gene is TRBV10-2, the J gene TRBJ1-6, with D possibly being TRBD1 (6 bases). Trimming removed 4 bases at V and 9 bases at J, with 16 bases between. The CDR3 is 15 residues long. Germline values: CDR1 WSHSY, CDR2 SAAADI. In nucleotides, the CDR3 is TGCGCCAGCAGTGGGCCGGGGGGCCGAGGTTCACCCCTCCACTTT. It yields the protein CASSGPGGRGSPLHF.

The V call is TRBV2, the J call TRBJ2-1; 8 bases match TRBD1. The V and J ends lost 5 bases and 4 bases, in that order; junction bases with no gene match: 7. Germline values: CDR1 SNHLY, CDR2 FYNNEI. The CDR3 spans 15 residues. The CDR3 sequence: CASSFGQGSYNEQFF. The CDR3, as DNA: TGTGCCAGCAGTTTCGGACAGGGCTCTTACAATGAGCAGTTCTTC.

The chain recombines TRBV18 with TRBJ2-1; D may be TRBD2 (6 bases). Germline CDR1 is KGHSH and CDR2 is LQKENI. This CDR3 spans 15 amino acids. Trimming removed 4 bases from V and 8 bases from J, with 18 bases in between. The CDR3 region has the DNA TGTGCCAGCTCACTGGCGGGGCAGGCAGTCGATGAGCAGTTCTTC. Protein sequence: CASSLAGQAVDEQFF.

The chain uses TRBV28 and TRBJ1-2; TRBD1 matches at 8 bases. CDR1 is MDHEN and CDR2 is SYDVKM in the germline V gene. CDR3 length: 15 residues. V shed 6 bases, J shed 7 bases, and the junction held 13 bases outside the gene matches. CDR3 sequence (DNA): TGTGCCAGCAGATTAAAGGGGCAGGGGGCCGGTGGCTACACCTTC. Translated: CASRLKGQGAGGYTF.

This sequence joins TRBV10-3 and TRBJ1-2; the match to TRBD1 covers 7 bases. This CDR3 has 15 residues. Germline CDR1 ENHRY, CDR2 SYGVKD. V trimming: 7 bases; J trimming: 4 bases; junction bases outside the gene matches: 12. CDR3 amino acids: CAITPGTAVSYGYTF. CDR3 bases: TGTGCCATCACGCCAGGGACAGCCGTATCCTATGGCTACACCTTC.

The chain carries TRBV24-1 and TRBJ1-3, with 9 bases matching TRBD1. The germline V gene has CDR1 KGHDR and CDR2 SFDVKD. The length of the CDR3 is 16 residues. V lost 2 bases, J lost 1 base, and 2 bases stayed unmatched. CDR3: CATSDSGTGSGNTIYF. For the CDR3, the DNA is TGTGCCACCAGTGATTCCGGGACAGGGTCTGGAAACACCATATATTTT.

The CDR3 sequence is CASSTLSGETEAFF. The CDR3, as DNA: TGTGCCAGCTCAACCCTATCAGGGGAAACTGAAGCTTTCTTT. The V and J genes are TRBV18 and TRBJ1-1, with D perhaps matching TRBD1 (6 bases). The CDR3 extends over 14 amino acids. Germline V gives CDR1 KGHSH, CDR2 LQKENI. The V gene lost 5 bases and the J gene lost 5 bases, with 15 bases spanning the gap.

The chain employs TRBV19 and TRBJ1-1, with 7 nucleotides matching TRBD1. This CDR3 has 13 amino acids. V shed 5 bases, J shed 7 bases, and the junction held 7 bases outside the gene matches. The germline V gene encodes CDR1 LNHDA and CDR2 SQIVND (reference sequence). The CDR3 region is CASSHQGGGEAFF. The CDR3 nucleotides read TGTGCCAGTAGTCACCAGGGGGGCGGTGAAGCTTTCTTT.

The chain joins TRBV5-6 to TRBJ1-4; D possibly corresponds to TRBD1 (5 bases). Germline V gene sequence: CDR1 SGHDT, CDR2 YYEEEE. This CDR3 comprises 15 residues. Trimming left V 4 bases short and J 4 bases short, with 14 bases between. CDR3 DNA: TGTGCCAGCAGCCCGAGGACACTCCATAATGAAAAACTGTTTTTT. Protein product: CASSPRTLHNEKLFF.

This clone was observed a handful of times. This chain uses TRBV6-4 with TRBJ1-6, with D possibly matching TRBD1 (5 bases). Germline V gives CDR1 MRHNA, CDR2 SNTAGT. This CDR3 comprises 13 residues. V was trimmed by 4 bases and J by 8 bases, leaving 9 bases between them. Here the CDR3 DNA reads TGTGCCAGCAGTGTCAGGGTAGATTCACCCCTCCACTTT. This translates into CASSVRVDSPLHF.